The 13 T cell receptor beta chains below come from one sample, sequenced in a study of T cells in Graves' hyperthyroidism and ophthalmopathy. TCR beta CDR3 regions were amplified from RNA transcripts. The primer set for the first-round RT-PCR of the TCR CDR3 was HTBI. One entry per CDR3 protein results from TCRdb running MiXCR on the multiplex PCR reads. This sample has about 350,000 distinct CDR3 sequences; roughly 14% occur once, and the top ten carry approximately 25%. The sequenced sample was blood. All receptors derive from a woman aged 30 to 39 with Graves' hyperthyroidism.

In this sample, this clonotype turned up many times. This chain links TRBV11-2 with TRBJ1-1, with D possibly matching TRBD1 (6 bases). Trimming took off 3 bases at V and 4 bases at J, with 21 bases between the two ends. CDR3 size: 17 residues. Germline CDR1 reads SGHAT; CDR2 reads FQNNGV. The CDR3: CASSLVGPQGFFTEAFF. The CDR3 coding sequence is TGTGCCAGCAGCTTGGTGGGACCCCAGGGGTTTTTCACTGAAGCTTTCTTT. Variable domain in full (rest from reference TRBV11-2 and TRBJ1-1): EAGVAQSPRYKIIEKRQSVAFWCNPISGHATLYWYQQILGQGPKLLIQFQNNGVVDDSQLPKDRFSAERLKGVDSTLKIQPAKLEDSAVYLCASSLVGPQGFFTEAFFGQGTRLTVV.

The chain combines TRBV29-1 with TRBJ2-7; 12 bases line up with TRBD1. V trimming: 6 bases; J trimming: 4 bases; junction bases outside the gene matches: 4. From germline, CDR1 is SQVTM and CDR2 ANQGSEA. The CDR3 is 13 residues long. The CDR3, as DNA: TGCAGCGTGGGACAGGGGGCTACTTACGAGCAGTACTTC. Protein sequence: CSVGQGATYEQYF.

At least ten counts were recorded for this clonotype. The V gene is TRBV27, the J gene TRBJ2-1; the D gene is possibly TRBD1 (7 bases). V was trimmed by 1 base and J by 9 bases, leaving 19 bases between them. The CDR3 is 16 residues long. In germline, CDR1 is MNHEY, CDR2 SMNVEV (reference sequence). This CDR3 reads CASSLLTGDWIAEQFF. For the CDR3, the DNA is TGTGCCAGCAGTTTATTAACAGGGGACTGGATCGCTGAGCAGTTCTTC.

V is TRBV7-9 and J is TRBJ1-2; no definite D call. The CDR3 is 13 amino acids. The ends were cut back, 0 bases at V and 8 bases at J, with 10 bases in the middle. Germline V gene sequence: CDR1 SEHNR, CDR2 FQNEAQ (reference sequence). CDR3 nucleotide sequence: TGTGCCAGCAGCTTAGCGTTGTTGGACGGCTACACCTTC. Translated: CASSLALLDGYTF.

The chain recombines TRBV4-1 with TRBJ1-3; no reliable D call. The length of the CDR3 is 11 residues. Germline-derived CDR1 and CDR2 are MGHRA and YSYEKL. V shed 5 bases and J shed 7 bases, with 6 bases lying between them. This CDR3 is CASSAVNTIYF. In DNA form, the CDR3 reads TGCGCCAGCAGCGCCGTGAACACCATATATTTT.

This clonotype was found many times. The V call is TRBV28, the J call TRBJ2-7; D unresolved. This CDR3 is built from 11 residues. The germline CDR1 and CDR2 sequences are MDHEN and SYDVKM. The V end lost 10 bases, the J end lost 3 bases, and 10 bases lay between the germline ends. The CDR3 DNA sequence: TGTGCCAAAAGCCCGGGCTACGAGCAGTACTTC. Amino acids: CAKSPGYEQYF.

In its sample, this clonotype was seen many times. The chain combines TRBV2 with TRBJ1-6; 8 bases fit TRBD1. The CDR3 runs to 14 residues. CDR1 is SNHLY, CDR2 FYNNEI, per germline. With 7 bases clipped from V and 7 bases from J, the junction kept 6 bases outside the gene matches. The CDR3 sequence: CASNLGQGNSPLHF. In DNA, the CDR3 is TGTGCCAGCAACCTTGGACAGGGAAATTCACCCCTCCACTTT.

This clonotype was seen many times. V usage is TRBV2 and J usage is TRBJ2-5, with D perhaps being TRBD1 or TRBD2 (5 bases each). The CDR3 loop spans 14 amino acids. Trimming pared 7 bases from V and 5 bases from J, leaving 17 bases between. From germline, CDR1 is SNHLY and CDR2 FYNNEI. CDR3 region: CASNGWGTPETQYF. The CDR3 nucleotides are TGTGCCAGCAACGGATGGGGGACCCCCGAGACCCAGTACTTC.

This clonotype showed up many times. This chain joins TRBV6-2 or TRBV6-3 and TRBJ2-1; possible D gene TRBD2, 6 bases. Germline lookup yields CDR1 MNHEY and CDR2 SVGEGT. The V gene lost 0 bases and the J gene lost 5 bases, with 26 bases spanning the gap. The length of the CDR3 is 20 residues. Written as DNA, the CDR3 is TGTGCCAGCAGTTACTCGATTGGGTCCGGGACTTCAAAAAACAACAATGAGCAGTTCTTC. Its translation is CASSYSIGSGTSKNNNEQFF.

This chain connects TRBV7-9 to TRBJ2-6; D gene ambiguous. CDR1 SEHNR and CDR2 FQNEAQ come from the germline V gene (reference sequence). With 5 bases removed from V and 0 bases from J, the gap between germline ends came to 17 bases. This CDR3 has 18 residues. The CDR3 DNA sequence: TGTGCCAGCAGCCCCCCGCGGTACAAAGTCTCTGGGGCCAACGTCCTGACTTTC. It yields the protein CASSPPRYKVSGANVLTF.

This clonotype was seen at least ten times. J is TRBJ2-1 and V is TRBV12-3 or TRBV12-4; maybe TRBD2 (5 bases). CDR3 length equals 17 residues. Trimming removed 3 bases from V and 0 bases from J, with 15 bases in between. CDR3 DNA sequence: TGTGCCAGCAGTTTTTCTCAGCGGATCATCTCCTACAATGAGCAGTTCTTC. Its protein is CASSFSQRIISYNEQFF.

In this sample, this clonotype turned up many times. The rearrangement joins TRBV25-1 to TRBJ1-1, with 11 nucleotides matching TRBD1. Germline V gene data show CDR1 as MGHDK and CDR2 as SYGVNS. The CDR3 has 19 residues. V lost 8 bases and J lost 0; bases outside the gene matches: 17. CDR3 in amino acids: CASGSSWTGGERMNTEAFF. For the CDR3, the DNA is TGTGCCAGCGGATCCAGCTGGACAGGGGGCGAGAGAATGAACACTGAAGCTTTCTTT.

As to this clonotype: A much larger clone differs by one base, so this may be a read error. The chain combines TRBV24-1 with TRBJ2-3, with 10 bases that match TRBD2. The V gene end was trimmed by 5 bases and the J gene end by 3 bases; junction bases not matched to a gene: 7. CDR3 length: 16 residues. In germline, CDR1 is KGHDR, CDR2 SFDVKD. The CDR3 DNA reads TGTGCCACCAGTGCAACCGGGACTAGCGCAACAGATACGCAGTATTTT. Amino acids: CATSATGTSATDTQYF.